This entry lists 18 T cell receptor beta chains sequenced from one sample in a study of T cell repertoires in cytomegalovirus infection. TCRdb ran MiXCR on the reads and lists one entry per CDR3 protein. Here the sample spans 650,000 to 900,000 distinct CDR3 sequences, almost 30% being singletons. These receptors have no known antigen. The specimen comprised cultured CD8+ T cells from PBMCs, sampled from culture after CMV antigen stimulation. Source of these receptors: a human donor in good health (CMV status not recorded). Some clones in this sample may be carry-over from other donors' samples.

This clonotype was detected only a few times. The CDR3 region is CASSFYRENEQFF. CDR3 DNA: TGTGCCAGCAGCTTCTACAGGGAGAATGAGCAGTTCTTC. The V and J genes are TRBV7-2 and TRBJ2-1; weak D call: TRBD1 (6 bases). The length of the CDR3 is 13 residues. Germline CDR1 reads SGHTA; CDR2 reads FQGNSA. Trimming pared 3 bases from V and 7 bases from J, leaving 10 bases between.

This chain connects TRBV6-1 to TRBJ2-5; 10 bases agree with TRBD1. Germline CDR1 and CDR2: MNHNS and SASEGT. The J segment lost 7 bases and the V segment lost 2 bases, leaving 7 bases of the junction unmatched. The CDR3 totals 15 residues. The CDR3 DNA is TGTGCCAGCAGTGAACGGGACAGGGGTAGCGGGACCCAGTACTTC. Amino acid sequence: CASSERDRGSGTQYF.

This clonotype has just a few counts. This chain connects TRBV6-5 to TRBJ1-4; 7 bases align to TRBD1. V shed 2 bases, J shed 5 bases, and the junction held 2 bases outside the gene matches. Germline values: CDR1 MNHEY, CDR2 SVGAGI. The CDR3 spans 14 residues. The CDR3 region is CASSYGTENEKLFF. DNA of the CDR3: TGTGCCAGCAGTTACGGGACAGAGAATGAAAAACTGTTTTTT.

The chain carries TRBV13 and TRBJ2-3; D is possibly TRBD2 (7 bases). V was shortened by 3 bases and J by 2 bases, with 18 bases between the two germline ends. The CDR3 spans 17 residues. Per germline, CDR1 PRHDT and CDR2 FYEKMQ (reference sequence). Written as DNA, the CDR3 is TGTGCCAGCAGCTTCCAGCGAGGGGGGGAAACCACAGATACGCAGTATTTT. As protein: CASSFQRGGETTDTQYF. The whole variable domain, filled in from reference TRBV13 and TRBJ2-3, reads AAGVIQSPRHLIKEKRETATLKCYPIPRHDTVYWYQQGPGQDPQFLISFYEKMQSDKGSIPDRFSAQQFSDYHSELNMSSLELGDSALYFCASSFQRGGETTDTQYFGPGTRLTVL.

This chain joins TRBV6-1 and TRBJ2-1, with 7 bases matching TRBD1. This CDR3 comprises 16 residues. The ends lost 6 bases at V and 2 bases at J; junction bases unmatched: 10. Germline V gene data show CDR1 as MNHNS and CDR2 as SASEGT. DNA for the CDR3: TGTGCCAGCAGCCTGATAGGGGGCTTTGCCTACAATGAGCAGTTCTTC. Translating gives CASSLIGGFAYNEQFF.

This clonotype has more than one count but fewer than ten. The chain combines TRBV19 with TRBJ1-1; D possibly corresponds to TRBD1 (5 bases). Germline loops: CDR1 LNHDA, CDR2 SQIVND (reference sequence). The CDR3 loop spans 14 amino acids. Trimming took 6 bases from V and 0 from J, leaving 11 bases between them. The CDR3 here is CASRSKGVNTEAFF. CDR3 DNA sequence: TGTGCCAGTAGATCCAAAGGGGTGAACACTGAAGCTTTCTTT. Together with reference TRBV19 and TRBJ1-1, the CDR3 gives the full variable domain: DGGITQSPKYLFRKEGQNVTLSCEQNLNHDAMYWYRQDPGQGLRLIYYSQIVNDFQKGDIAEGYSVSREKKESFPLTVTSAQKNPTAFYLCASRSKGVNTEAFFGQGTRLTVV.

V and J are TRBV2 and TRBJ2-7, with D perhaps TRBD1 (5 bases). Trimming removed 4 bases at V and 5 bases at J, with 9 bases between. The CDR3 spans 12 residues. Germline lookup yields CDR1 SNHLY and CDR2 FYNNEI. This CDR3 reads CASSAPGNEQYF. The CDR3 DNA is TGTGCCAGCAGTGCGCCAGGGAACGAGCAGTACTTC.

The chain joins TRBV6-5 to TRBJ2-3; 12 bases match TRBD2. V shed 5 bases and J 2 bases; nucleotides not matched to a gene: 8. The CDR3 spans 17 residues. Per germline, CDR1 MNHEY and CDR2 SVGAGI. The CDR3 DNA follows: TGTGCCAGCAGTAGACCCTCTAGCGGGGGGGCCACAGATACGCAGTATTTT. The encoded protein is CASSRPSSGGATDTQYF.

The table lists this clonotype with many counts. The chain employs TRBV7-6 and TRBJ2-1; 7 positions agree with TRBD2. The CDR3 extends over 14 amino acids. V gave up 3 bases and J gave up 3 bases; unmatched junction bases: 2. CDR1 is SGHVS and CDR2 is FNYEAQ in the germline V gene. Written as DNA, the CDR3 is TGTGCCAGCAGCTTCCGGGGGGACTACAATGAGCAGTTCTTC. Amino acid sequence: CASSFRGDYNEQFF.

In this sample, this clonotype turned up a few times. This chain connects TRBV12-3 or TRBV12-4 to TRBJ2-5, with a possible D match to TRBD2 (5 bases). There are 14 residues in the CDR3. Trimming pared 7 bases from V and 1 base from J, leaving 13 bases between. CDR3 region: CASTLGESQETQYF. CDR3 nucleotides: TGTGCCAGCACCCTCGGGGAAAGCCAAGAGACCCAGTACTTC.

The rearrangement links TRBV7-4 to TRBJ2-1, with 13 positions matching TRBD2. Germline V lookup: CDR1 SGHVT, CDR2 SQSDAQ. CDR3 size: 17 residues. The junction had 7 bases not matched to a gene; V was cut back by 4 bases and J by 4 bases. For the CDR3, the DNA is TGTGCCAGCAGCTCTAGGACTAGCGGGGGCCATTACAATGAGCAGTTCTTC. The encoded protein is CASSSRTSGGHYNEQFF.

The chain links TRBV6-1 to TRBJ2-3; D not certain. CDR1 MNHNS and CDR2 SASEGT come from the germline V gene. Trimming stripped 0 bases from V and 5 bases from J, with 18 bases between. The CDR3 is 17 amino acids. The CDR3 coding sequence is TGTGCCAGCAGTGAAGCGATTCCTATCCCCCGTGGAGATACGCAGTATTTT. It translates to CASSEAIPIPRGDTQYF.

This clonotype was observed a few times. The V and J genes are TRBV12-3 or TRBV12-4 and TRBJ2-7, with TRBD1 matching over 9 bases. V shed 5 bases, J shed 4 bases, and the junction held 9 bases outside the gene matches. The CDR3 length is 15 residues. CDR3 protein: CASSAPGQGWYEQYF. The CDR3 nucleotides read TGTGCCAGCAGTGCACCGGGACAGGGTTGGTACGAGCAGTACTTC.

This clonotype was detected many times. The chain joins TRBV7-2 to TRBJ2-5, with 11 bases identical to TRBD2. The CDR3 loop spans 14 amino acids. The junction had 0 bases not matched to a gene; V was cut back by 3 bases and J by 3 bases. CDR1 is SGHTA, CDR2 FQGNSA, per germline. The CDR3 sequence is CASSFSGGEETQYF. The DNA for the CDR3 is TGTGCCAGCAGCTTTAGCGGGGGGGAAGAGACCCAGTACTTC.

The chain combines TRBV4-1 with TRBJ2-2; no firm D call. Trimming left V 0 bases short and J 6 bases short, with 5 bases between. Germline values: CDR1 MGHRA, CDR2 YSYEKL. CDR3 length equals 13 residues. The CDR3 spells CASSQEAAGELFF. CDR3 DNA: TGCGCCAGCAGCCAAGAGGCTGCCGGGGAGCTGTTTTTT.

This clonotype was observed a few times. The junction departs from germline at one end; a sequencing error may be responsible. The J gene is TRBJ2-3, the V gene TRBV11-2; D tentatively fits TRBD1 or TRBD2 (5 bases each). CDR1 is SGHAT and CDR2 is FQNNGV in the germline V gene. The CDR3 loop spans 13 amino acids. The chain's CDR3 is CASSSRGSDTQCF. The DNA for the CDR3 is TGTGCCAGCAGCTCCCGGGGCTCAGATACGCAGTGTTTT.

The genes are TRBV9 and TRBJ2-1; 7 bases agree with TRBD1. Per the germline V gene, CDR1 is SGDLS and CDR2 is YYNGEE. Losses at the gene ends were 4 bases for V and 2 bases for J; bases not matched to a gene: 9. The CDR3 is 16 amino acids. The CDR3 region is CASSIATGITYNEQFF. The DNA of the CDR3 is TGTGCCAGCAGCATCGCGACAGGGATCACCTACAATGAGCAGTTCTTC.

This clonotype was picked up a small number of times. The chain couples TRBV11-2 to TRBJ1-2, with no clear D. V was shortened by 2 bases and J by 13 bases, with 14 bases between the two germline ends. The germline V gene encodes CDR1 SGHAT and CDR2 FQNNGV. The length of the CDR3 is 12 residues. CDR3 nucleotides: TGTGCCAGCAGCTTACCATGGGTCGGGCCCACCTTC. Its translation: CASSLPWVGPTF.